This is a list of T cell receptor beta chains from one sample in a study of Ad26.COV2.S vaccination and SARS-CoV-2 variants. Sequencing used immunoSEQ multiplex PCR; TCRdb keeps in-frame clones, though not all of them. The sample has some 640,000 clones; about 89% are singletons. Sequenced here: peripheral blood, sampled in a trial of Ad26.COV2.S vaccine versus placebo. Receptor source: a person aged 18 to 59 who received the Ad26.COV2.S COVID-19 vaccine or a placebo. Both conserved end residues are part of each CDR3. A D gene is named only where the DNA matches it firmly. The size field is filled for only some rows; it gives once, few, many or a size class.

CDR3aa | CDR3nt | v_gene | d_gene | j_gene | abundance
CASSEAFGRIRVWQPQHF | TGTGCCAGCAGTGAAGCGTTCGGACGGATTCGTGTTTGGCAGCCCCAGCATTTT | TRBV6-1 | . | TRBJ1-5 | .
CASSLALRAETQYF | TGTGCCAGCAGTTTAGCCCTGAGGGCCGAGACCCAGTACTTC | TRBV6-5 | . | TRBJ2-5 | .
CASSTDREGGYTF | TGCGCCAGCAGCACGGACAGGGAAGGTGGCTACACCTTC | TRBV5-1 | TRBD1 | TRBJ1-2 | once
CASSQARGYNTGELFF | TGTGCCAGCAGCCAAGCCAGGGGCTATAACACCGGGGAGCTGTTTTTT | TRBV4-2 | . | TRBJ2-2 | .
CASSPPWGETQYF | TGTGCCAGCTCACCACCATGGGGTGAGACCCAGTACTTC | TRBV18 | . | TRBJ2-5 | .
CASSFSGTANSEAFF | TGTGCCAGCAGCTTTAGTGGGACGGCGAACTCTGAAGCTTTCTTT | TRBV7-8 | . | TRBJ1-1 | .
CASRGTDLETQYF | TGCGCCAGCAGGGGCACCGATTTGGAGACCCAGTACTTC | TRBV5-1 | . | TRBJ2-5 | .
CASSEYSMNTEAFF | TGTGCCAGCAGTGAATATAGTATGAACACTGAAGCTTTCTTT | TRBV25-1 | . | TRBJ1-1 | once
CASRGTLNTGELFF | TGTGCCAGCAGGGGGACTTTGAACACCGGGGAGCTGTTTTTT | TRBV6-5 | . | TRBJ2-2 | .
CSASWPAGDYEQYF | TGCAGTGCTAGTTGGCCGGCCGGGGACTACGAGCAGTACTTC | TRBV20-1 | . | TRBJ2-7 | .
CASSPIPGTGATQPQHF | TGTGCCAGTAGTCCTATACCTGGGACAGGGGCAACTCAGCCCCAGCATTTT | TRBV19 | TRBD1 | TRBJ1-5 | .
CASSPAGQRTDTQYF | TGTGCCAGCAGTCCAGCGGGGCAACGCACAGATACGCAGTATTTT | TRBV6-2/TRBV6-3 | TRBD2 | TRBJ2-3 | .
CASSMGQSNQPQHF | TGTGCCAGTAGTATGGGACAGAGCAATCAGCCCCAGCATTTT | TRBV19 | TRBD1 | TRBJ1-5 | few
CASSSPSYIGDTIYF | TGTGCCAGCAGCTCCCCGTCCTATATCGGGGACACCATATATTTT | TRBV11-2 | . | TRBJ1-3 | .
CASSYRDTNEQYF | TGTGCCAGCAGTTACCGGGACACCAACGAGCAGTACTTC | TRBV6-2/TRBV6-3 | . | TRBJ2-7 | few
CASSSERGGTDNEQFF | TGTGCCAGCAGCTCCGAGAGGGGGGGGACCGACAATGAGCAGTTCTTC | TRBV9 | . | TRBJ2-1 | .
CASSYSPAGGRLYNEQFF | TGTGCCAGCAGTTACAGTCCGGCGGGGGGACGGCTTTACAATGAGCAGTTCTTC | TRBV6-2/TRBV6-3 | TRBD2 | TRBJ2-1 | .
CASSATGPNTEAFF | TGCGCCAGCAGTGCGACAGGTCCGAACACTGAAGCTTTCTTT | TRBV10-2 | . | TRBJ1-1 | .
CASSLGTPTNTGELFF | TGTGCCAGCAGCTTGGGGACTCCAACCAACACCGGGGAGCTGTTTTTT | TRBV5-4 | . | TRBJ2-2 | .
CASSLSSNQPQHF | TGTGCCAGCAGCTTATCCTCCAATCAGCCCCAGCATTTT | TRBV7-3 | . | TRBJ1-5 | .
CASSMSGASPIYGYTF | TGTGCCAGTAGTATGTCTGGGGCCTCCCCTATCTATGGCTACACCTTC | TRBV19 | . | TRBJ1-2 | .
CASSLRGNTEAFF | TGTGCCAGCAGCTTAAGGGGAAACACTGAAGCTTTCTTT | TRBV13 | . | TRBJ1-1 | .
CAWSEGLAGRNEQFF | TGTGCCTGGAGTGAGGGACTAGCGGGGCGCAATGAGCAGTTCTTC | TRBV30 | TRBD2 | TRBJ2-1 | .
CASSLLGGHEQFF | TGTGCCAGCAGCCTCCTAGGAGGCCATGAGCAGTTCTTC | TRBV7-2 | . | TRBJ2-1 | .
CASSLGAGELFF | TGTGCCAGCAGCTTAGGAGCCGGGGAGCTGTTTTTT | TRBV7-9 | . | TRBJ2-2 | .
CATSRVVSGRNEQFF | TGTGCCACCAGCAGAGTCGTTAGCGGAAGGAATGAGCAGTTCTTC | TRBV15 | . | TRBJ2-1 | .
CASSSQGIVYEQYF | TGTGCCAGCAGCTCCCAGGGAATAGTCTACGAGCAGTACTTC | TRBV11-2 | . | TRBJ2-7 | .
CSVTGRVQETQYF | TGCAGCGTTACGGGGCGGGTTCAAGAGACCCAGTACTTC | TRBV29-1 | . | TRBJ2-5 | .
CASRLDSGSEKLFF | TGTGCCAGCAGACTCGACAGCGGTAGTGAAAAACTGTTTTTT | TRBV6-4 | . | TRBJ1-4 | .
CASSYPLVQAGEETQYF | TGTGCCAGCAGTTACCCCCTGGTGCAGGCAGGGGAAGAGACCCAGTACTTC | TRBV6-2/TRBV6-3 | . | TRBJ2-5 | .
CASSPRGGPDTQYF | TGTGCCAGCTCACCACGAGGGGGCCCAGATACGCAGTATTTT | TRBV18 | TRBD1 | TRBJ2-3 | .